This is a list of T cell receptor beta chains from one sample in a study of T cell changes during pregnancy in multiple sclerosis. Profiled with immunoSEQ multiplex PCR; TCRdb holds only in-frame clones, not every one. The repertoire holds about 44,000 clones, with more than 70% as singletons. Sequenced material: CD8+ T cells from peripheral blood mononuclear cells, taken after pregnancy. Receptor source: a female donor in good health, enrolled as a control in a pregnancy study. The CDR3 runs from the conserved cysteine through the conserved F or W. Fields, in order: J gene, V gene, D gene, CDR3 DNA, CDR3 protein. A D gene is named only where the DNA matches it firmly.

j_call: TRBJ1-4
v_call: TRBV5-6
d_call: TRBD1
cdr3_nt: TGTGCCAGCAGCGAAGACAGGGGAGGGTTGGCTAATGAAAAACTGTTTTTT
cdr3_aa: CASSEDRGGLANEKLFF

j_call: TRBJ2-2
v_call: TRBV2
d_call: -
cdr3_nt: TGTGCCAGCAGTGAAGCGCGGCGAGGGGGCGGGGAGCTGTTTTTT
cdr3_aa: CASSEARRGGGELFF

j_call: TRBJ2-7
v_call: TRBV27
d_call: -
cdr3_nt: TGTGCCAGCAGGCCATCAGGCGGGGCGGCCTACGAGCAGTACTTC
cdr3_aa: CASRPSGGAAYEQYF

j_call: TRBJ1-1
v_call: TRBV4-3
d_call: -
cdr3_nt: TGCGCCAGCAGTCCCAGGGGCGGGAACACTGAAGCTTTCTTT
cdr3_aa: CASSPRGGNTEAFF

j_call: TRBJ1-1
v_call: TRBV9
d_call: TRBD1
cdr3_nt: TGTGCCAGCAGCACAACGGACAGGGGGAGTAATGAAGCTTTCTTT
cdr3_aa: CASSTTDRGSNEAFF

j_call: TRBJ2-2
v_call: TRBV7-3
d_call: -
cdr3_nt: TGTGCCAGCAGCTTAGGAGGGGCCGGGGAGCTGTTTTTT
cdr3_aa: CASSLGGAGELFF

j_call: TRBJ2-7
v_call: TRBV7-2
d_call: TRBD2
cdr3_nt: TGTGCCAGCAGCTTGGAGCGGGGAGGGTTCGCCTACGAGCAGTACTTC
cdr3_aa: CASSLERGGFAYEQYF

j_call: TRBJ1-2
v_call: TRBV5-1
d_call: TRBD1
cdr3_nt: TGCGCCAGCAGCTTGACAGGGGGCGGCGACACCTTC
cdr3_aa: CASSLTGGGDTF

j_call: TRBJ1-4
v_call: TRBV4-2
d_call: -
cdr3_nt: TGTGCCAGCAGCCAAGATGGGCAGGGAGGGGAAAAACTGTTTTTT
cdr3_aa: CASSQDGQGGEKLFF

j_call: TRBJ2-1
v_call: TRBV15
d_call: -
cdr3_nt: TGTGCCACCAGTTTCTACCGGGACACAGGTGAGCAGTTCTTC
cdr3_aa: CATSFYRDTGEQFF

j_call: TRBJ2-1
v_call: TRBV7-3
d_call: TRBD2
cdr3_nt: TGTGCCAGCAGCCCTCTAGCGGGGGGGTACAATGAGCAGTTCTTC
cdr3_aa: CASSPLAGGYNEQFF

j_call: TRBJ2-7
v_call: TRBV28
d_call: -
cdr3_nt: TGTGCCAGCAGTCTACCCGACAGCGCCTACGAGCAGTACTTC
cdr3_aa: CASSLPDSAYEQYF

j_call: TRBJ2-1
v_call: TRBV9
d_call: TRBD2
cdr3_nt: TGTGCCAGCAGCGCCGGGACTAGCTCCTACAATGAGCAGTTCTTC
cdr3_aa: CASSAGTSSYNEQFF

j_call: TRBJ1-1
v_call: TRBV19
d_call: -
cdr3_nt: TGTGCCAGTAGTTGGGGCGGGGGGATCACTGAAGCTTTCTTT
cdr3_aa: CASSWGGGITEAFF

j_call: TRBJ2-3
v_call: TRBV9
d_call: -
cdr3_nt: TGTGCCAGCAGCGTAGAAGGGCGGGGGCCAGATACGCAGTATTTT
cdr3_aa: CASSVEGRGPDTQYF

j_call: TRBJ1-1
v_call: TRBV4-3
d_call: -
cdr3_nt: TGCGCCAGCAGCCAAGATACGGGTGAGGCTCTCATGAACACTGAAGCTTTCTTT
cdr3_aa: CASSQDTGEALMNTEAFF

j_call: TRBJ2-7
v_call: TRBV4-3
d_call: TRBD1
cdr3_nt: TGCGCCAGCAGCCAAGGATCGGGACAGCCCTACGAGCAGTACTTC
cdr3_aa: CASSQGSGQPYEQYF

j_call: TRBJ1-1
v_call: TRBV7-9
d_call: TRBD1
cdr3_nt: TGTGCCAGCAGCTTCCCGACAGGGTCGGACACTGAAGCTTTCTTT
cdr3_aa: CASSFPTGSDTEAFF

j_call: TRBJ2-3
v_call: TRBV20-1
d_call: -
cdr3_nt: TGCAGTGCTAGACCGGATACGCAGTATTTT
cdr3_aa: CSARPDTQYF

j_call: TRBJ1-2
v_call: TRBV2
d_call: TRBD1
cdr3_nt: TGTGCCAGCAGACCCACAGGGGGCGAATTCAGCTATGGCTACACCTTC
cdr3_aa: CASRPTGGEFSYGYTF

j_call: TRBJ1-4
v_call: TRBV27
d_call: -
cdr3_nt: TGTGCCAGCAGATCCCTAAATCCAAATGAAAAACTGTTTTTT
cdr3_aa: CASRSLNPNEKLFF

j_call: TRBJ2-4
v_call: TRBV7-2
d_call: -
cdr3_nt: TGTGCCAGCAGCTTACCTCCGGGGGGCCGTGGAAACATTCAGTACTTC
cdr3_aa: CASSLPPGGRGNIQYF

j_call: TRBJ2-7
v_call: TRBV9
d_call: TRBD2
cdr3_nt: TGTGCCAGCAGCTACGGGGGGGGGAACGAGCAGTACTTC
cdr3_aa: CASSYGGGNEQYF

j_call: TRBJ2-1
v_call: TRBV11-2
d_call: TRBD2
cdr3_nt: TGTGCCAGCAGCGGGACTAGCGGGGGGAGCTCCTACAATGAGCAGTTCTTC
cdr3_aa: CASSGTSGGSSYNEQFF

j_call: TRBJ1-5
v_call: TRBV7-9
d_call: TRBD1
cdr3_nt: TGTGCCAGCAGCACGCACGGACAGGAGAATCAGCCCCAGCATTTT
cdr3_aa: CASSTHGQENQPQHF

j_call: TRBJ2-7
v_call: TRBV13
d_call: TRBD2
cdr3_nt: TGTGCCAGCAGCTCAGGACTAGCGTACGAGCAGTACTTC
cdr3_aa: CASSSGLAYEQYF

j_call: TRBJ2-7
v_call: TRBV19
d_call: -
cdr3_nt: TGTGCCAGTAGTCTCAAACTTACACGGGAGGAGCAGTACTTC
cdr3_aa: CASSLKLTREEQYF

j_call: TRBJ2-2
v_call: TRBV25-1
d_call: -
cdr3_nt: TGTGCCAGCAGTGATTGGCCTAGCAGCACCGGGGAGCTGTTTTTT
cdr3_aa: CASSDWPSSTGELFF